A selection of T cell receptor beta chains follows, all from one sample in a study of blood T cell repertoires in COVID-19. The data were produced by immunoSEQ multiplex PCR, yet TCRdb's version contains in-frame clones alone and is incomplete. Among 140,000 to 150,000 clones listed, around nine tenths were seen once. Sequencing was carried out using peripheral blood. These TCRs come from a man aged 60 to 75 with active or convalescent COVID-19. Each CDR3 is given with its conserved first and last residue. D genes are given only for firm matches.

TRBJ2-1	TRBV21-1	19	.	CASSARQGGLISSYNEQFF
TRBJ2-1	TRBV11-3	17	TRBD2	CASSSFSGRGPYNEQFF
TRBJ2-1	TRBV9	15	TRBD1	CASSSGTGYSNEQFF
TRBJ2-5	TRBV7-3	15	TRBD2	CASSLYLAGGGTQYF
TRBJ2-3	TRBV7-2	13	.	CASSLGRADTQYF
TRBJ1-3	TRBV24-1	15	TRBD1	CATSPGTGQGNTIYF
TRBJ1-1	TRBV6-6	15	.	CASSYSKYGDTEAFF
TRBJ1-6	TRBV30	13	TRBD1	CACRRQGRAPLHF
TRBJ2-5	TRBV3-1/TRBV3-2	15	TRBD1	CASSRGTGGSETQYF
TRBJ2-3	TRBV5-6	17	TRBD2	CASSLWASGRYADTQYF
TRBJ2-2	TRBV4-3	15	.	CASSQLSGNTGELFF
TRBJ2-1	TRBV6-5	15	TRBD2	CASSYRTSGYNEQFF
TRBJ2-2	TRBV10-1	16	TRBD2	CASSEGREGNTGELFF
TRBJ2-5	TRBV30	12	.	CAWSPGIETQYF
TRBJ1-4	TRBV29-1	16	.	CSVEDRGERVGRGLFF
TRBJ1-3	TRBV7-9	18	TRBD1	CASSSRDRGGSAGNTIYF
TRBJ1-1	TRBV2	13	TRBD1	CASNGQGSSEAFF
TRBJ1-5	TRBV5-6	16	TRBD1	CASSFGGTGGYQPQHF
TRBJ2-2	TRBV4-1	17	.	CASSQVQKGGSPGELFF
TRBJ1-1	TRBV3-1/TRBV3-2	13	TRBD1	CASSTDRDTEAFF
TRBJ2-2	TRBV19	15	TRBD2	CASSSLAGGTGELFF
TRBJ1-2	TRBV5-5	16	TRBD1	CASSSYSGTGGEGYTF
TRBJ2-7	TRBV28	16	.	CASSPPHRLTPHEQYF
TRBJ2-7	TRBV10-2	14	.	CASSGGGPTSEQYF
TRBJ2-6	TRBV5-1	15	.	CASTVRDSGANVLTF
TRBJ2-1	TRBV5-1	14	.	CASRDSGSYNEQFF
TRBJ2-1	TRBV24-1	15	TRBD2	CATSDFGGRYNEQFF
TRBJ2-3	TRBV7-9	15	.	CASSLWDFRTDTQYF
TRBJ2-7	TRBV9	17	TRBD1	CASSVDPQTGGNHEQYF
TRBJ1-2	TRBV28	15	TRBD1	CASSTEGDTGDSYTF
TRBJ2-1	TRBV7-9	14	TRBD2	CASNTWTSGNEQFF